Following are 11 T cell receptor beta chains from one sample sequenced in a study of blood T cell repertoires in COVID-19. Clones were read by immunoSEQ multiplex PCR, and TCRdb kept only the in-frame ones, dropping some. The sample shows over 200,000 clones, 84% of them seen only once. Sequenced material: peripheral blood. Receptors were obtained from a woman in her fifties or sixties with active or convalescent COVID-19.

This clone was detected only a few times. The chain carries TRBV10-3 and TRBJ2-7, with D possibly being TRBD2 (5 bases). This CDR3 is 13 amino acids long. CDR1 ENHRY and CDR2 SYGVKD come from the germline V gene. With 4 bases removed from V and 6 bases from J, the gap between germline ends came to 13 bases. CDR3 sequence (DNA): TGTGCCATCAGTGGGAACGGGGTCGGCGAGCAGTACTTC. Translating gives CAISGNGVGEQYF.

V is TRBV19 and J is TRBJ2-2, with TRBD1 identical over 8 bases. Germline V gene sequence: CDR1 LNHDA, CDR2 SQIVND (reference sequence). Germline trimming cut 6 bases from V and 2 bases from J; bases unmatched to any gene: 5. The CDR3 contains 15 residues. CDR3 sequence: CASSRQGRNTGELFF. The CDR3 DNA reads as TGTGCCAGTAGCCGACAGGGGCGAAACACCGGGGAGCTGTTTTTT.

CDR3 nucleotides: TGTGCCAGCAGACCAGCGACAGGAGCAGGCGTGGAGACCCAGTACTTC. Amino acid sequence: CASRPATGAGVETQYF. This rearrangement joins TRBV5-6 to TRBJ2-5; a weak D match, TRBD1 (6 bases). The V gene lost 5 bases and the J gene lost 5 bases, with 22 bases spanning the gap. The germline CDR1 and CDR2 sequences are SGHDT and YYEEEE. The CDR3 is 16 amino acids.

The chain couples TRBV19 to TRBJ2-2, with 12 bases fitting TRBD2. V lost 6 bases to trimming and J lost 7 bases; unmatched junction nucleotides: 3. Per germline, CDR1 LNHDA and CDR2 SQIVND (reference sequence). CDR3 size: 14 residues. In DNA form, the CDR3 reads TGTGCCAGTAGGACTAGCGGGAGTGGCGGGGAGCTGTTTTTT. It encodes CASRTSGSGGELFF.

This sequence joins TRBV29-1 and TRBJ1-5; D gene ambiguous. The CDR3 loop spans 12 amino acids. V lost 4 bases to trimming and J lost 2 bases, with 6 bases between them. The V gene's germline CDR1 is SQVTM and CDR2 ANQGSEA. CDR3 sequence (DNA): TGCAGCGTTGGGGCTGGCAATCAGCCCCAGCATTTT. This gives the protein CSVGAGNQPQHF.

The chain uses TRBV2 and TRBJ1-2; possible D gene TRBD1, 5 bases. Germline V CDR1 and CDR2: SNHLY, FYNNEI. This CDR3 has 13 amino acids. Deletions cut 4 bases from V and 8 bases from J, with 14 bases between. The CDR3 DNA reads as TGTGCCAGCAGTGGTGGGGGAGGAGAGGGCTACACCTTC. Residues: CASSGGGGEGYTF.

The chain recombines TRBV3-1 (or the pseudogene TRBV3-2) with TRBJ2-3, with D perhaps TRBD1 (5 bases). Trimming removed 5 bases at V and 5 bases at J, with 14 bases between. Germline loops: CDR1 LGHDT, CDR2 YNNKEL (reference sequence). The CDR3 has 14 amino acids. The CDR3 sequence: CASSVTVRGDTQYF. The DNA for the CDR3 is TGTGCCAGCAGCGTAACTGTAAGGGGAGATACGCAGTATTTT.

CDR3 amino acids: CAWTTGNNQPQHF. The CDR3 nucleotides read TGTGCCTGGACAACAGGGAACAATCAGCCCCAGCATTTT. The rearrangement joins TRBV30 to TRBJ1-5; perhaps TRBD1 as D (6 bases). The CDR3 sequence is 13 residues long. V lost 4 bases and J lost 3, with 10 bases in between. Germline values: CDR1 GTSNPN, CDR2 SVGIG (reference sequence).

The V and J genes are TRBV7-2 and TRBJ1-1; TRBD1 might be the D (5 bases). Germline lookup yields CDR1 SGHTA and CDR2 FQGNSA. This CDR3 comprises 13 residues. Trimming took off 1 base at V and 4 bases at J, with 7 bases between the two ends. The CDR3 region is CASSLGQSTEAFF. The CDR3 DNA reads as TGTGCCAGCAGCTTAGGACAGTCCACTGAAGCTTTCTTT.

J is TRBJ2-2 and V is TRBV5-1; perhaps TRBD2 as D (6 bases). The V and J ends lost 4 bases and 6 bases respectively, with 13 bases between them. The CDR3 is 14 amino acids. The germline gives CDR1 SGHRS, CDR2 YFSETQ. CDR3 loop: CASSEGGGAGELFF. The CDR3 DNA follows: TGCGCCAGCAGCGAGGGTGGCGGGGCCGGGGAGCTGTTTTTT.

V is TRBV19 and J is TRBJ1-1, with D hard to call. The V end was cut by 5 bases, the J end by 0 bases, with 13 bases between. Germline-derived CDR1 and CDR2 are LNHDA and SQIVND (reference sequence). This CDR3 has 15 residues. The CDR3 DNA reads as TGTGCCAGTAGTGCCCGGACGGGAATGAACACTGAAGCTTTCTTT. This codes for CASSARTGMNTEAFF.